This TCR beta chain is drawn from a study of CD8 T cells in Susac syndrome. Reverse transcription of about 0.5 to 1 ug RNA was carried out with random hexamers. Across 54 Vbeta and 13 Jbeta, TCR beta CDR3 was amplified with immunoSEQ multiplex PCR. TCRdb ran MiXCR on the immunoSEQ multiplex PCR reads and lists one entry per CDR3 protein. Among hundreds of thousands of distinct CDR3 sequences listed, approximately 90% were seen once. TCR beta was sequenced from blood CD8+ and CD4+ T cells. The patients serving as multiple sclerosis controls were treatment-naive. They had stable or active relapsing-remitting disease and fulfilled revised McDonald criteria. TEMRA cells were FACS-enriched and CD8+ and CD4+ T cells negatively isolated. V gave up 4 bases and J gave up 5 bases, with 9 bases separating them. The germline gives CDR1 SQVTM, CDR2 ANQGSEA. CDR3 size: 11 residues.

The J gene is TRBJ2-7, the V gene TRBV29-1, with a weak D call TRBD1 (5 bases). Source material: CD8+ T cells from PBMCs. This receptor was obtained from a human donor with multiple sclerosis. The CDR3 region has the DNA TGCAGCGTTGGCCTAGGGGACGAGCAGTACTTC. This encodes CSVGLGDEQYF.